This TCR beta chain is drawn from a study of T cell clonotyping in hematopoietic cell transplantation. Study conclusions and caveats: Higher Inverse Simpson Index values in graft donor and pretransplant recipient predicted broader posttransplant TCR diversity.

Trimming removed 8 bases from V and 8 bases from J, with 10 bases in between. The length of the CDR3 is 11 residues. Germline V gene data show CDR1 as MGHDK and CDR2 as SYGVNS. Profiled with immunoSEQ multiplex PCR; TCRdb holds only in-frame clones, not every one. Of over 2,500 clones in the sample, roughly 85% were seen once. Relative to its sample, this clone is large. The antigen is not known. The clonotype originates from a female patient in her 40s who had an allogeneic stem cell transplant from a related donor, so T cells may come from the graft donor. Some clones in this sample may be carry-over from other donors' samples. This chain uses TRBV25-1 with TRBJ2-1; D may be TRBD1 or TRBD2 (5 bases each). The input for sequencing was PBMCs, taken 180 days after allogeneic stem cell transplant. CDR3 sequence: CASARGDEQFF. As DNA, the CDR3 is TGTGCCAGCGCTCGGGGCGATGAGCAGTTCTTC.